The 25 T cell receptor beta chains below all came from one sample that was sequenced in a study of CD8 T cells in ankylosing spondylitis. Regarding the study as a whole: Made up of about eight highly homologous variants, a TCR beta motif appeared characteristic of ankylosing spondylitis blood.

TCRdb reprocessed the 5' RACE reads via MiXCR and lists one record per CDR3 protein. The sample has 450,000 or so distinct CDR3 sequences; around 26% are singletons. No antigen has been identified for these receptors. Sequencing was performed on blood, either unsorted or a sorted T cell fraction (not recorded which). These receptor sequences come from a male donor with ankylosing spondylitis.

The CDR3 sequence: CASRGQTSGPNNEQFF. CDR3 coding DNA: TGCGCCAGCAGGGGACAAACTAGCGGACCGAACAATGAGCAGTTCTTC. This chain connects TRBV10-2 to TRBJ2-1, with 8 bases that match TRBD2. Germline CDR1 is WSHSY and CDR2 is SAAADI. The CDR3 covers 16 residues. V gave up 6 bases and J gave up 5 bases; unmatched junction bases: 12.

The chain employs TRBV29-1 and TRBJ2-5, with 10 bases aligning to TRBD1. CDR1 is SQVTM and CDR2 is ANQGSEA in the germline V gene. V lost 6 bases, J lost 2 bases, and 9 bases stayed unmatched. This CDR3 is 15 amino acids long. The CDR3 DNA reads TGCAGCGTCGCCTGGACAGGGGGATCACAAGAGACCCAGTACTTC. Translating gives CSVAWTGGSQETQYF.

The table lists this clonotype with a count of one. The chain recombines TRBV7-9 with TRBJ1-4; D is unclear. The CDR3 extends over 15 amino acids. The germline V and J ends were trimmed by 5 bases and 7 bases, with 17 bases remaining between them. Per the germline V gene, CDR1 is SEHNR and CDR2 is FQNEAQ (reference sequence). CDR3 sequence reads: CASSAGPGRGEKLFF. Here the CDR3 DNA reads TGTGCCAGCAGCGCCGGTCCGGGCCGCGGTGAAAAACTGTTTTTT.

The V and J genes are TRBV20-1 and TRBJ2-5, with 7 bases matching TRBD1. Trimming took 4 bases from V and 0 from J; bases not matched to a gene: 2. CDR1 and CDR2 from the germline V gene are DFQATT and SNEGSKA (reference sequence). This CDR3 comprises 13 residues. The CDR3 region has the DNA TGCAGTGCTACCGGGACAGACCAAGAGACCCAGTACTTC. Residues: CSATGTDQETQYF.

The genes are TRBV5-1 and TRBJ2-2; 10 positions agree with TRBD2. V gave up 0 bases and J gave up 0 bases; unmatched junction bases: 5. Germline V gene lookup returns CDR1 SGHRS and CDR2 YFSETQ. There are 18 residues in the CDR3. Here the CDR3 DNA reads TGCGCCAGCAGCTTGGCCGCTAGCGGGAGCCCGAACACCGGGGAGCTGTTTTTT. Translated, it gives CASSLAASGSPNTGELFF.

The rearrangement uses TRBV20-1 and TRBJ2-3, with 10 bases lining up with TRBD2. Unmatched junction bases numbered 4, after V lost 6 bases and J lost 1 base. The CDR3 is 14 amino acids. Germline V gene lookup returns CDR1 DFQATT and CDR2 SNEGSKA (reference sequence). The CDR3 here is CSARTSGRTDTQYF. Here the CDR3 DNA reads TGCAGTGCAAGGACTAGCGGACGCACAGATACGCAGTATTTT.

The rearrangement joins TRBV7-8 to TRBJ1-1; TRBD1 is a possible D gene (5 bases). The germline V gene encodes CDR1 SGHVS and CDR2 FQNEAQ. The CDR3 length is 14 residues. Trimming removed 6 bases from V and 6 bases from J, with 17 bases in between. CDR3 nucleotides: TGTGCCAGCAGTCTAGATTGTGGGGGGGCTGAAGCTTTCTTT. This gives the protein CASSLDCGGAEAFF.

The rearrangement joins TRBV7-6 to TRBJ2-5, with 10 nucleotides matching TRBD2. In germline, CDR1 is SGHVS, CDR2 FNYEAQ. The CDR3 length is 16 residues. Germline trimming cut 1 base from V and 5 bases from J; bases unmatched to any gene: 7. DNA of the CDR3: TGTGCCAGCAGCTTAGTCCTAGCGGGAGTTCGGGAGACCCAGTACTTC. This translates into CASSLVLAGVRETQYF.

This clonotype was observed a few times. The chain recombines TRBV7-2 with TRBJ2-7, with TRBD2 identical over 13 bases. Trimming cost V 5 bases and J 0 bases; bases outside gene matches: 4. The CDR3 is 16 residues long. Germline loops: CDR1 SGHTA, CDR2 FQGNSA. CDR3: CASSGGLAGSSYEQYF. CDR3 coding DNA: TGTGCCAGCAGCGGGGGACTAGCGGGAAGCTCCTACGAGCAGTACTTC.

This clonotype was found a few times. This CDR3 reads CSGLAGENIQYF. The CDR3 DNA is TGCAGCGGACTAGCGGGGGAGAACATTCAGTACTTC. The chain employs TRBV29-1 and TRBJ2-4, with 12 bases that match TRBD2. Trimming took 7 bases from V and 7 from J; bases not matched to a gene: 2. The germline CDR1 and CDR2 sequences are SQVTM and ANQGSEA. This CDR3 spans 12 amino acids.

This clonotype was seen only a few times. J is TRBJ2-1 and V is TRBV14, with 7 nucleotides matching TRBD1. The CDR3 contains 15 residues. V shed 2 bases, J shed 9 bases, and the junction held 10 bases outside the gene matches. Germline values: CDR1 SGHDN, CDR2 FVKESK. In DNA form, the CDR3 reads TGTGCCAGCAGCCAATCAACAGGGGTTTTTGGTGAGCAGTTCTTC. This sequence encodes CASSQSTGVFGEQFF.

The chain has TRBV20-1 and TRBJ2-5; D perhaps matches TRBD1 (6 bases). This CDR3 is 14 amino acids long. Trimming took off 0 bases at V and 5 bases at J, with 13 bases between the two ends. Per the germline V gene, CDR1 is DFQATT and CDR2 is SNEGSKA (reference sequence). CDR3 coding DNA: TGCAGTGCTAGAGATACCAGGGGCTGGGAGACCCAGTACTTC. Residues: CSARDTRGWETQYF.

This clonotype showed up just a few times. The gene calls are TRBV12-3 or TRBV12-4 and TRBJ2-7; D might be TRBD2 (6 bases). CDR3 length: 12 amino acids. V dropped 3 bases and J dropped 4 bases, with 7 bases sitting between them. DNA of the CDR3: TGTGCCAGCAGTTTCGGGGGATACGAGCAGTACGTC. Its translation: CASSFGGYEQYV.

The rearrangement joins TRBV11-3 to TRBJ2-5; possible D gene TRBD2, 7 bases. V shed 5 bases and J shed 4 bases, with 17 bases lying between them. In germline, CDR1 is SGHNT, CDR2 YENEEA. The CDR3 consists of 15 residues. CDR3 region: CASSLVGGLTETQYF. CDR3 coding DNA: TGTGCCAGCAGCCTGGTGGGGGGGCTTACAGAGACCCAGTACTTC.

This clonotype was observed many times. The V call is TRBV14, the J call TRBJ1-2; 7 nucleotides match TRBD1. Germline V CDR1 and CDR2: SGHDN, FVKESK. Losses at the gene ends were 4 bases for V and 4 bases for J; bases not matched to a gene: 6. The CDR3 length is 14 residues. This chain's CDR3 is CASSPGQNLYGYTF. In DNA form, the CDR3 reads TGTGCCAGCAGCCCGGGACAGAATCTCTATGGCTACACCTTC.

The V gene is TRBV15, the J gene TRBJ2-1; weak D call: TRBD2 (6 bases). Germline CDR1 LNHNV, CDR2 YYDKDF (reference sequence). This CDR3 contains 13 residues. Deletions cut 3 bases from V and 11 bases from J, with 14 bases between. CDR3 DNA sequence: TGTGCCACCAGCAGGCAAGGGACTTCCAAGCAGTTCTTC. Residues: CATSRQGTSKQFF.

This chain links TRBV20-1 with TRBJ1-1; D is perhaps TRBD1 (6 bases). The CDR3 runs 12 residues. Germline values: CDR1 DFQATT, CDR2 SNEGSKA (reference sequence). Trimming cost V 6 bases and J 8 bases, with 16 bases left between them. CDR3 sequence reads: CSASRGWAEAFF. The CDR3 nucleotides are TGCAGTGCCTCCAGGGGATGGGCGGAAGCTTTCTTT.

This clonotype was recorded a few times. This chain uses TRBV20-1 with TRBJ1-5; D is possibly TRBD1 (6 bases). From germline, CDR1 is DFQATT and CDR2 SNEGSKA (reference sequence). The CDR3 runs 13 residues. Trimming removed 6 bases from V and 9 bases from J, with 18 bases in between. The CDR3 is CSAKMTGLGPQHF. The CDR3 nucleotides read TGCAGTGCAAAGATGACAGGCCTGGGGCCCCAGCATTTT.

The chain couples TRBV12-3 or TRBV12-4 to TRBJ2-7, with 12 bases that match TRBD2. CDR3 size: 16 residues. The J segment lost 5 bases and the V segment lost 3 bases, leaving 8 bases of the junction unmatched. DNA for the CDR3: TGTGCCAGCAGTTTCCGGACTAGCGGGATCGGAGACGAGCAGTACTTC. Residues: CASSFRTSGIGDEQYF.

The table lists this clonotype with a count of one. The chain carries TRBV12-3 or TRBV12-4 and TRBJ2-5; a weak D match, TRBD2 (6 bases). V was trimmed by 3 bases and J by 5 bases, leaving 13 bases between them. The CDR3 extends over 14 amino acids. The CDR3: CASSFKGAGETQYF. CDR3 in DNA: TGTGCCAGCAGTTTCAAGGGCGCGGGGGAGACCCAGTACTTC.

This clonotype occurred a few times. The chain carries TRBV6-1 and TRBJ1-5; D is possibly TRBD1 (6 bases). This CDR3 comprises 15 residues. Per the germline V gene, CDR1 is MNHNS and CDR2 is SASEGT. V was pared by 6 bases and J by 0 bases, with 12 bases between. The CDR3 nucleotides are TGTGCCAGCAGCCGCGGGGGCTATAGCAATCAGCCCCAGCATTTT. Protein product: CASSRGGYSNQPQHF.

The chain carries TRBV27 and TRBJ1-2; TRBD1 might be the D (6 bases). CDR1 is MNHEY and CDR2 is SMNVEV in the germline V gene (reference sequence). Trimming shortened V by 1 base and J by 4 bases, and 10 bases separated the two germline ends. The CDR3 is 14 residues long. The CDR3 sequence: CASSLYQGTYGYTF. CDR3 DNA: TGTGCCAGCAGTTTATACCAGGGGACCTATGGCTACACCTTC.

The V gene is TRBV30, the J gene TRBJ1-3; D ambiguous. The germline V and J ends were trimmed by 3 bases and 1 base, with 10 bases remaining between them. In germline, CDR1 is GTSNPN, CDR2 SVGIG (reference sequence). This CDR3 spans 14 amino acids. The CDR3, as DNA: TGTGCCTGGAGGGGCATGGGTTCTGGAAACACCATATATTTT. This gives the protein CAWRGMGSGNTIYF.

This chain connects TRBV5-1 to TRBJ2-2; no clear D. The V end was cut by 5 bases, the J end by 9 bases, with 11 bases between. In germline, CDR1 is SGHRS, CDR2 YFSETQ. The CDR3 consists of 12 residues. The CDR3 DNA reads TGCGCCAGCAGAGAGGTTGGCCGGGAGCTGTTTTTT. As protein: CASREVGRELFF.

This chain joins TRBV20-1 and TRBJ2-7; 7 bases agree with TRBD1. The junction had 11 bases not matched to a gene; V was cut back by 5 bases and J by 4 bases. The CDR3 runs 14 residues. Germline V gene data show CDR1 as DFQATT and CDR2 as SNEGSKA (reference sequence). CDR3 nucleotides: TGCAGTGCTCCACATCCGGGACAGCCGTACGAGCAGTACTTC. Translating it yields CSAPHPGQPYEQYF.